The 23 T cell receptor beta chains below were found in one sample sequenced in a study of T cell repertoires in cytomegalovirus infection. Each CDR3 protein gets one entry after TCRdb re-called the reads with MiXCR. The top ten clones hold roughly 14% of a sample with some 310,000 distinct CDR3 sequences, approximately 25% of them seen once. For these TCRs, the target antigens are not known. The sequencing here drew on cultured PBMCs, taken from culture after CMV antigen stimulation. The source is a human donor in good health (CMV status not recorded). Some clones in this sample may be carry-over from other donors' samples.

The V and J genes are TRBV20-1 and TRBJ2-5; 7 bases fit TRBD2. This CDR3 has 15 amino acids. V lost 2 bases, J lost 4 bases, and 10 bases stayed unmatched. Germline lookup yields CDR1 DFQATT and CDR2 SNEGSKA (reference sequence). CDR3 amino acids: CSARSLAEKPETQYF. CDR3 in DNA: TGCAGTGCTAGATCCCTAGCGGAAAAACCAGAGACCCAGTACTTC.

This clonotype was counted ten times or more. The rearrangement joins TRBV7-9 to TRBJ2-1; 9 bases are shared with TRBD2. Per germline, CDR1 SEHNR and CDR2 FQNEAQ (reference sequence). V lost 5 bases, J lost 6 bases, and 11 bases stayed unmatched. The CDR3 sequence is 16 residues long. CDR3 DNA sequence: TGTGCCAGCAGCCCCCTAAATAGCGGGAGAGGCAATGAGCAGTTCTTC. Translated: CASSPLNSGRGNEQFF.

The chain is built from TRBV9 and TRBJ2-7, with unresolved D. The CDR3 consists of 15 residues. V gave up 4 bases and J gave up 0 bases, with 14 bases separating them. Per the germline V gene, CDR1 is SGDLS and CDR2 is YYNGEE. CDR3 amino acids: CASSPDGLSSYEQYF. CDR3 nucleotides: TGTGCCAGCAGCCCCGACGGTTTGAGCTCCTACGAGCAGTACTTC.

There are a few counts of this clonotype. V is TRBV7-2 and J is TRBJ2-3; D possibly uses TRBD1 or TRBD2 (5 bases each). The germline gives CDR1 SGHTA, CDR2 FQGNSA. Trimming cost V 1 base and J 6 bases, with 14 bases left between them. This CDR3 spans 15 amino acids. The CDR3 loop reads CASSLEGTKSDTQYF. For the CDR3, the DNA is TGTGCCAGCAGCTTAGAAGGGACCAAGTCGGATACGCAGTATTTT.

The rearrangement links TRBV4-3 to TRBJ1-1, with 11 bases fitting TRBD1. V was clipped by 3 bases and J by 3 bases; unmatched bases: 6. The germline V gene has CDR1 LGHNA and CDR2 YSLEER. The CDR3 covers 16 residues. The CDR3 loop reads CASSQWTGGEDTEAFF. CDR3 bases: TGCGCCAGCAGCCAGTGGACAGGGGGCGAGGACACTGAAGCTTTCTTT.

The V and J genes are TRBV15 and TRBJ1-5, with 9 bases that match TRBD1. The trim removed 0 bases at V and 4 bases at J, leaving 7 bases unmatched. Germline CDR1 LNHNV, CDR2 YYDKDF (reference sequence). The CDR3 contains 17 residues. DNA of the CDR3: TGTGCCACCAGCAGAGATCTGAGGACAGGGGCAAATCAGCCCCAGCATTTT. This translates into CATSRDLRTGANQPQHF.

This clonotype occurred a few times. This chain joins TRBV30 and TRBJ1-2; D gene unclear. Trimming stripped 5 bases from V and 4 bases from J, with 8 bases between. The CDR3 is made up of 11 amino acids. In germline, CDR1 is GTSNPN, CDR2 SVGIG (reference sequence). The CDR3 nucleotides are TGTGCCTGGGCAATTACCTATGGCTACACCTTC. Protein sequence: CAWAITYGYTF.

In its sample, this clonotype was seen many times. This rearrangement joins TRBV7-2 to TRBJ1-5, with no clear D. V was clipped by 0 bases and J by 6 bases, with 12 bases between them. Germline CDR1 SGHTA, CDR2 FQGNSA. This CDR3 comprises 15 residues. The CDR3 DNA follows: TGTGCCAGCAGCTTAGCGGAAGTAGGTGTTCAGCCCCAGCATTTT. It translates to CASSLAEVGVQPQHF.

This chain uses TRBV12-3 or TRBV12-4 with TRBJ2-1; D is ambiguous. V lost 5 bases and J lost 4, with 18 bases in between. The CDR3 runs to 16 residues. The CDR3 sequence: CASSLGTQTYYNEQFF. The CDR3 DNA reads TGTGCCAGCAGTCTAGGTACTCAGACCTATTACAATGAGCAGTTCTTC.

The genes are TRBV20-1 and TRBJ2-7; 7 bases fit TRBD2. Looked up from germline, CDR1 is DFQATT and CDR2 is SNEGSKA (reference sequence). The CDR3 contains 13 residues. V lost 7 bases, J lost 0 bases, and 6 bases stayed unmatched. CDR3 nucleotide sequence: TGCAGTGTCTCCCGCGGGAGCTCCTACGAGCAGTACTTC. Its translation is CSVSRGSSYEQYF.

The table lists this clonotype with a few counts. The genes are TRBV28 and TRBJ2-7; weak D call: TRBD1 (5 bases). V was pared by 5 bases and J by 6 bases, with 11 bases between. The CDR3 has 12 residues. Looked up from germline, CDR1 is MDHEN and CDR2 is SYDVKM. DNA of the CDR3: TGTGCCAGCAGTGTCAGGGTTGGCGAGCAGTACTTC. Translated: CASSVRVGEQYF.

The chain joins TRBV20-1 to TRBJ2-7, with 7 bases matching TRBD2. Trimming removed 2 bases from V and 4 bases from J; junction bases left unmatched: 11. The CDR3 is 15 amino acids. In germline, CDR1 is DFQATT, CDR2 SNEGSKA (reference sequence). CDR3 loop: CSARPREVAPYEQYF. Written as DNA, the CDR3 is TGCAGTGCTAGACCCCGGGAGGTCGCTCCGTACGAGCAGTACTTC.

The chain links TRBV7-2 to TRBJ1-3; 8 bases match TRBD1. The CDR3 runs 16 residues. From germline, CDR1 is SGHTA and CDR2 FQGNSA. V lost 5 bases to trimming and J lost 0 bases; unmatched junction nucleotides: 6. The CDR3 nucleotides are TGTGCCAGCAGCGCTCAGGGGGCCCGCTCTGGAAACACCATATATTTT. Translation: CASSAQGARSGNTIYF.

The V gene is TRBV20-1, the J gene TRBJ1-5, with D unresolved. V lost 7 bases and J 6 bases, leaving 19 bases between the germline ends. Germline V gene data show CDR1 as DFQATT and CDR2 as SNEGSKA (reference sequence). The CDR3 has 14 amino acids. This CDR3 is CSVSFGQASQPQHF. The CDR3 coding sequence is TGCAGTGTGTCTTTTGGGCAGGCAAGTCAGCCCCAGCATTTT.

The rearrangement links TRBV7-8 to TRBJ1-1, with D possibly matching TRBD1 (5 bases). CDR1 is SGHVS and CDR2 is FQNEAQ in the germline V gene. The CDR3 consists of 14 residues. V was pared by 1 base and J by 7 bases, with 13 bases between. The CDR3 sequence is CASSLVSGTNEAFF. The CDR3 coding sequence is TGTGCCAGCAGCTTAGTGTCAGGGACCAATGAAGCTTTCTTT. The full variable domain, in which reference TRBV7-8 and TRBJ1-1 provide the parts outside the CDR3, is GAGVSQSPRYKVAKRGQDVALRCDPISGHVSLFWYQQALGQGPEFLTYFQNEAQLDKSGLPSDRFFAERPEGSVSTLKIQRTQQEDSAVYLCASSLVSGTNEAFFGQGTRLTVV.

CDR3 loop: CASSFFWTSGDNEQFF. CDR3 DNA: TGTGCCAGCAGTTTCTTCTGGACTAGCGGAGACAATGAGCAGTTCTTC. The chain combines TRBV28 with TRBJ2-1; 10 nucleotides align to TRBD2. Trimming cost V 3 bases and J 5 bases; bases outside gene matches: 7. Germline CDR1 and CDR2: MDHEN and SYDVKM. The CDR3 length is 16 residues.

In this sample, this clonotype turned up many times. The chain recombines TRBV7-2 with TRBJ2-5; D is tentatively TRBD1 or TRBD2 (6 bases each). CDR1 is SGHTA, CDR2 FQGNSA, per germline. V shed 5 bases and J shed 3 bases, with 13 bases lying between them. The CDR3 is 14 residues long. The CDR3 is CASSQRRGEETQYF. CDR3 in DNA: TGTGCCAGCAGCCAGCGGAGGGGGGAAGAGACCCAGTACTTC.

The chain links TRBV28 to TRBJ1-1; 7 positions agree with TRBD1. Germline V gene sequence: CDR1 MDHEN, CDR2 SYDVKM. The trim removed 5 bases at V and 4 bases at J, leaving 4 bases unmatched. The CDR3 runs to 13 residues. This CDR3 is CASSTGVRTEAFF. The CDR3 coding sequence is TGTGCCAGCAGTACAGGGGTTCGCACTGAAGCTTTCTTT.

There are a few counts of this clonotype. The J gene is TRBJ2-7, the V gene TRBV19, with D perhaps matching TRBD2 (6 bases). The CDR3 contains 16 residues. CDR1 LNHDA and CDR2 SQIVND come from the germline V gene (reference sequence). V was shortened by 1 base and J by 5 bases, with 18 bases between the two germline ends. CDR3 loop: CASSIVGGTRIHEQYV. CDR3 nucleotides: TGTGCCAGTAGTATAGTCGGAGGGACTCGGATCCACGAGCAGTACGTC.

In its sample, this clonotype was seen many times. The chain combines TRBV7-8 with TRBJ1-6, with TRBD1 identical over 8 bases. Germline lookup yields CDR1 SGHVS and CDR2 FQNEAQ. The CDR3 loop spans 17 amino acids. V lost 6 bases and J lost 9; bases outside the gene matches: 16. The CDR3 here is CASSQPPGGDRSSPLHF. CDR3 bases: TGTGCCAGCAGTCAACCCCCCGGTGGGGACAGGAGTTCACCCCTCCACTTT.

The rearrangement uses TRBV19 and TRBJ2-6, with D possibly matching TRBD1 (5 bases). Germline assignment: CDR1 LNHDA and CDR2 SQIVND (reference sequence). CDR3 size: 15 residues. The V end was cut by 8 bases, the J end by 0 bases, with 11 bases between. The CDR3 reads CASEGHFSGANVLTF. DNA for the CDR3: TGTGCCAGTGAAGGACACTTCTCTGGGGCCAACGTCCTGACTTTC.

This chain uses TRBV4-1 with TRBJ2-2, with 7 bases that match TRBD2. Germline V gene data show CDR1 as MGHRA and CDR2 as YSYEKL. V lost 4 bases to trimming and J lost 2 bases; unmatched junction nucleotides: 10. This CDR3 spans 17 amino acids. The CDR3 region is CASSRGWGGFNTGELFF. The CDR3 region has the DNA TGCGCCAGCAGCCGGGGGTGGGGGGGGTTCAACACCGGGGAGCTGTTTTTT.

At least ten counts were recorded for this clonotype. The chain uses TRBV7-2 and TRBJ2-2, with 9 bases lining up with TRBD2. CDR3 length: 15 amino acids. The J segment lost 7 bases and the V segment lost 3 bases, leaving 6 bases of the junction unmatched. Germline assignment: CDR1 SGHTA and CDR2 FQGNSA. The CDR3 DNA reads TGTGCCAGCAGCTTTCGCGGGAGGGCAAACGGGGAGCTGTTTTTT. Its protein is CASSFRGRANGELFF.